The clone carrying this TCR beta chain was seen only a few times. Its cognate antigen is unknown. Trimming removed 3 bases from V and 4 bases from J, with 8 bases in between. Per germline, CDR1 KGHSH and CDR2 LQKENI. The CDR3 loop spans 13 amino acids. This entry is derived from a study of glioma-infiltrating T cells after dendritic cell vaccination. Overall study context: Patients received three intradermal dendritic cell vaccine injections at biweekly intervals. General study results and limits: Estimated pretreatment TIL content predicted outcome after dendritic cell vaccination.

Input was 2 ug genomic DNA, or all available if less. The primer mix had 60 V beta and 13 J beta primers. Libraries were prepared by immunoSEQ multiplex PCR; TCRdb keeps only in-frame clonotypes and omits some of them. There are tens of thousands of clones in the sample; more than 70% occur only once, and over 2.5% lies in the top ten. The rearrangement uses TRBV18 and TRBJ2-3; D is ambiguous. This clonotype was sampled from a human donor with glioblastoma. This specimen consisted of blood, obtained before dendritic cell vaccination. The CDR3 is CASSPSSPDTQYF. The CDR3, as DNA: TGTGCCAGCTCACCCTCGTCCCCAGATACGCAGTATTTT.